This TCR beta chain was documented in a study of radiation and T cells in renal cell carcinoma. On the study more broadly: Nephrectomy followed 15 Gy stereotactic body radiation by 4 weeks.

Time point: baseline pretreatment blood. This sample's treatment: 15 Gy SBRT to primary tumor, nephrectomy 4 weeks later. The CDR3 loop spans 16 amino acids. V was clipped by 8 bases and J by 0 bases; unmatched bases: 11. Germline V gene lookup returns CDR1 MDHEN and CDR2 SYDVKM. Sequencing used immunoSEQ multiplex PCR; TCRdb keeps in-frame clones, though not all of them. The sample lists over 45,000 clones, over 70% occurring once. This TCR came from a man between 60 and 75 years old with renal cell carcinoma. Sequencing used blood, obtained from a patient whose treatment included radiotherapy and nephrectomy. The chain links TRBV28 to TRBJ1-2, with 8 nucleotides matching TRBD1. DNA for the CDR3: TGTGCCAGCGAGTCCCGGGACAGGACAGCTAACTATGGCTACACCTTC. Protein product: CASESRDRTANYGYTF.